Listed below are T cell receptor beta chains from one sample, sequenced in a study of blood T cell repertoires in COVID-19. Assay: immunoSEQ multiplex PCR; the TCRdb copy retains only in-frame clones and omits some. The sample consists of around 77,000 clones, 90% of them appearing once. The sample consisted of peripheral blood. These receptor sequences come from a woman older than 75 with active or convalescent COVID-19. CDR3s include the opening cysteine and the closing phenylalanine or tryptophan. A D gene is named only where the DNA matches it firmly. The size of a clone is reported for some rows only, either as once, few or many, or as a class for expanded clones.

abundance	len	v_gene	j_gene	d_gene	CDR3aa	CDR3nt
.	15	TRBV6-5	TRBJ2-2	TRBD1	CASRTDRTNTGELFF	TGTGCCAGCAGGACGGACAGGACCAACACCGGGGAGCTGTTTTTT
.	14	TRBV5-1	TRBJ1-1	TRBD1	CASSPTGGHPEAFF	TGCGCCAGCAGCCCAACAGGGGGCCACCCTGAAGCTTTCTTT
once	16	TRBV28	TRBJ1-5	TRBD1	CASNGQGAFSNQPQHF	TGTGCCAGCAATGGACAGGGGGCTTTTAGCAATCAGCCCCAGCATTTT
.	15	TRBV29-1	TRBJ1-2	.	CSVEGRPGSNYGYTF	TGCAGCGTTGAAGGACGGCCAGGGTCTAACTATGGCTACACCTTC
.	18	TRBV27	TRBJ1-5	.	CASAGGPLSHGGNQPQHF	TGTGCCTCGGCGGGGGGACCCCTCAGTCACGGAGGCAATCAGCCCCAGCATTTT
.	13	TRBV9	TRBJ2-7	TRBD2	CASSPGGYYEQYF	TGTGCCAGCAGCCCGGGAGGGTACTACGAGCAGTACTTC
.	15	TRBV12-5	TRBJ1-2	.	CASGCLEGDPSGYTF	TGTGCTAGTGGTTGTCTAGAGGGGGATCCGAGCGGCTACACCTTC
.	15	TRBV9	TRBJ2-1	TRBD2	CASSVDSGGANEQFF	TGTGCCAGCAGCGTAGATAGCGGGGGGGCAAATGAGCAGTTCTTC
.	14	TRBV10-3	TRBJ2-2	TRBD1	CAISGTGATGELFF	TGTGCCATCAGCGGGACAGGGGCTACCGGGGAGCTGTTTTTT
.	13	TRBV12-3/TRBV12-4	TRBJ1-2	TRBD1	CASSLRDSYGYTF	TGTGCCAGCAGTTTAAGGGACAGCTATGGCTACACCTTC
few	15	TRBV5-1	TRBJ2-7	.	CASSLGSGRSYEQYF	TGCGCCAGCAGCTTGGGATCTGGTAGATCCTACGAGCAGTACTTC
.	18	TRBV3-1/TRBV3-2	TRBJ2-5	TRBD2	CASSLGASGGADQETQYF	TGTGCCAGCAGCCTCGGGGCTAGCGGGGGGGCGGACCAAGAGACCCAGTACTTC
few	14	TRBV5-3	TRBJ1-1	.	CARSLNRARTEAFF	TGTGCCAGAAGCTTGAACAGGGCAAGAACTGAAGCTTTCTTT
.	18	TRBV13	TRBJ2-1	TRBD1	CASSHGTGVPLSYNEQFF	TGTGCCAGCAGCCACGGGACAGGCGTCCCTCTTTCCTACAATGAGCAGTTCTTC
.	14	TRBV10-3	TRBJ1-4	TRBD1	CAIRAGGFNEKLFF	TGTGCCATCAGAGCAGGGGGCTTTAATGAAAAACTGTTTTTT
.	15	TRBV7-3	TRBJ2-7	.	CASSLMLGSSYEQYF	TGTGCCAGCAGCCTTATGTTAGGGAGCTCCTACGAGCAGTACTTC
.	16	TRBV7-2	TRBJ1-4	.	CASSSGNAKPREKLFF	TGTGCCAGCAGCTCGGGTAACGCAAAACCGAGAGAAAAACTGTTTTTT
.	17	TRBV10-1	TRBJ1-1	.	CASSEASGQGIFTEAFF	TGCGCCAGCAGTGAGGCCTCAGGGCAGGGTATATTTACTGAAGCTTTCTTT
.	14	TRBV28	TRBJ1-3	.	CATLGVHSGNTIYF	TGTGCCACCCTCGGAGTACACTCTGGAAACACCATATATTTT
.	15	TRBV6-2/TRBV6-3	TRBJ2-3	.	CASSYFIGGTDTQYF	TGTGCCAGCAGTTATTTTATTGGGGGGACAGATACGCAGTATTTT
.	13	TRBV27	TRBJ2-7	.	CASSLPGSYEQYF	TGTGCCAGCAGTTTGCCGGGCTCCTACGAGCAGTACTTC
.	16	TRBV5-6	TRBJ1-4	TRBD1	CASSLEGAGTNEKLFF	TGTGCCAGCAGCTTGGAGGGGGCTGGAACTAATGAAAAACTGTTTTTT
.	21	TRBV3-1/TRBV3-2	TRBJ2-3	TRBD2	CASSQDMAGWLAGGPTDTQYF	TGTGCCAGCAGCCAAGATATGGCAGGGTGGCTAGCGGGGGGACCCACAGATACGCAGTATTTT
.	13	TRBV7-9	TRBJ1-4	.	CAIGGGANEKLFF	TGTGCCATCGGCGGGGGGGCTAATGAAAAACTGTTTTTT
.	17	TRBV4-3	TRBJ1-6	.	CASSQEYRSSYNSPLHF	TGCGCCAGCAGCCAAGAGTACCGTAGCTCCTATAATTCACCCCTCCACTTT
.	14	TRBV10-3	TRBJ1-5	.	CAISDGYSNQPQHF	TGTGCCATCAGTGACGGTTATAGCAATCAGCCCCAGCATTTT
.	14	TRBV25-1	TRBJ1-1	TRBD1	CASTHGDRGFEAFF	TGTGCCAGCACCCATGGGGACAGGGGCTTTGAAGCTTTCTTT
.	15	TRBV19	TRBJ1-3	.	CASSIADMAGNTIYF	TGTGCCAGTAGTATAGCGGACATGGCTGGAAACACCATATATTTT
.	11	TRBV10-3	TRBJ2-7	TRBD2	CAISEGGGQYF	TGTGCCATCAGTGAGGGCGGGGGGCAGTACTTC
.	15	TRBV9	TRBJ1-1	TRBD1	CASSGTGAKNTEAFF	TGTGCCAGCAGCGGGACAGGGGCAAAGAACACTGAAGCTTTCTTT
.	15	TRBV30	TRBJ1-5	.	CAWSKGLNSNQPQHF	TGTGCCTGGAGTAAGGGGTTAAATAGCAATCAGCCCCAGCATTTT
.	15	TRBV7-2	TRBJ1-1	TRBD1	CASSTQTGGNTEAFF	TGTGCCAGCAGCACCCAGACAGGGGGGAACACTGAAGCTTTCTTT
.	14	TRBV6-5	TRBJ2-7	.	CASSSLVRPGEQYF	TGTGCCAGCAGTTCCTTAGTGAGGCCGGGGGAGCAGTACTTC
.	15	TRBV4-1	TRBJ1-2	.	CASSQVARQRRGYTF	TGCGCCAGCAGCCAAGTAGCCCGACAGCGCCGGGGCTACACCTTC
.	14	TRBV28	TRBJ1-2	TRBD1	CASSFRDRVGGYTF	TGTGCCAGCAGTTTCCGGGACAGGGTAGGTGGCTACACCTTC
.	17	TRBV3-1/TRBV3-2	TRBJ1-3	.	CASSQDLRQLSGNTIYF	TGTGCCAGCAGCCAAGACCTGAGGCAGCTCTCTGGAAACACCATATATTTT
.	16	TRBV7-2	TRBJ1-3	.	CASSFYLTGLGNTIYF	TGTGCCAGCAGCTTTTATTTAACAGGGTTAGGAAACACCATATATTTT
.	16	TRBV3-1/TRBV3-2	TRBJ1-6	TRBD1	CASTTRGRAGNSPLHF	TGTGCCAGCACTACCAGGGGGCGCGCGGGCAATTCACCCCTCCACTTT